What follows is one T cell receptor (beta chain) and its context. The ends lost 3 bases at V and 6 bases at J; junction bases unmatched: 10. The germline V gene encodes CDR1 SGHTA and CDR2 FQGNSA. This CDR3 contains 15 residues. These data originate in a study of blood T cell repertoires in COVID-19. Study in general: From the United States, Italy and Spain came samples of acute and convalescent COVID-19. PBMCs, B-cell-depleted T cells, or T cells were the source of the cDNA or gDNA that made up the material.

In the study's own analysis: By means of reference gene primer amplification, nucleated cell counts were estimated. The assay was immunoSEQ multiplex PCR, and TCRdb's table has in-frame clones only and misses some. V and J calls and clone size are given by that table; D and trimming were obtained from the DNA. The repertoire has approximately 250,000 clones, roughly 84% of them found once; the top ten carry over 8.5%. The specimen sequenced was peripheral blood. This clonotype was sampled from a human donor in a cohort sampled during active COVID-19. This chain joins TRBV7-2 and TRBJ1-2; TRBD1 matches at 7 bases. The CDR3 here is CASSFPGQLNNGYTF. CDR3 nucleotides: TGTGCCAGCAGCTTCCCGGGACAGTTAAACAATGGCTACACCTTC.